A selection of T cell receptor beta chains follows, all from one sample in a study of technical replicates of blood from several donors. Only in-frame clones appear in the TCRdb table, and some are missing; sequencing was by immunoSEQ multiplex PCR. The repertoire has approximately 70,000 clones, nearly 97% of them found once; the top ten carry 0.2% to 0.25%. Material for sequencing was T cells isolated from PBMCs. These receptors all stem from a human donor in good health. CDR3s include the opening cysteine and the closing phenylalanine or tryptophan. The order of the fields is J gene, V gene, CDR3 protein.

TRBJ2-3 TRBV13 CASSSKRGQPSTDTQYF
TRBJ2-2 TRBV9 CASSVALTGELFF
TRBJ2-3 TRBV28 CASSLSRLLAGGWADTQYF
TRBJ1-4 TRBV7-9 CASSPLEKLFF
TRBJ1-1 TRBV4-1 CASSRGQGEAFF
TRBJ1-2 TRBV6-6 CASSYPKGLSDGYTF
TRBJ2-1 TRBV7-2 CASSLKSGSYNEQFF
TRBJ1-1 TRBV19 CASRLLNTEAFF
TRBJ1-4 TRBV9 CASSVTGQNEKLFF
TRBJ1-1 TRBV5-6 CASSLARRDTEAFF
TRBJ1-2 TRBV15 CATSIVTGLNYGYTF
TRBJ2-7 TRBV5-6 CASSLVGLAGRSYEQYF
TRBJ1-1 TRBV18 CASSLTGDYTEAFF
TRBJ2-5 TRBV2 CASNPVGGIQETQYF
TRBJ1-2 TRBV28 CASRRARAADYGYTF
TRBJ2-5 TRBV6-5 CASTRGKYKSIQYF
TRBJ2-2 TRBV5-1 CASSFSRRATNTGELFF
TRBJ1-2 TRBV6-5 CASFNRVGNYGYTF
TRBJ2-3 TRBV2 CASSELSSGRSGDTQYF
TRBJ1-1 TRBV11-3 CASSFGGAGTEAFF
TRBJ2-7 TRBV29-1 CSALSSSYEQYF
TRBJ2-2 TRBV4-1 CASSRSSVGTGELFF
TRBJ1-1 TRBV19 CASRFQGAGEAFF
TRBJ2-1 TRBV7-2 CASSLSSGGGGNEQFF
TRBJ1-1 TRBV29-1 CSVRGITGRGMNTEAFF
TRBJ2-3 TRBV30 CAWSPGGPTDTQYF
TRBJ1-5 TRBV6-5 CASSIDRDQPQHF
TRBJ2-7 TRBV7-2 CASSLGLALEAYEQYF
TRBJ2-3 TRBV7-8 CASSAGAPDTQYF
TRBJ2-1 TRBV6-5 CASRGGSLIYNEQFF
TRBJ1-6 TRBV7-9 CASSPGGFDSPLHF
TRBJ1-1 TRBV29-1 CSVGAGWGMNTEAFF
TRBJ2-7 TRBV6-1 CASTEHRLQKDEQYF
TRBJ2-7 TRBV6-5 CASSYGTGSPNEQYF
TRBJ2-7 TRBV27 CASSLTGGRGYYEQYF
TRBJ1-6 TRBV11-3 CASSPPGQYNSPLHF
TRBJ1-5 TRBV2 CASGGENSNQPQHF
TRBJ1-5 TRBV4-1 CASSPGRAKGRHQPQHF
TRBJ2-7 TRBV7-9 CASSPTLGDFYEQYF
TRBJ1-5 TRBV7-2 CASSSDYSNQPQHF
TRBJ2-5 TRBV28 CASSSPPTQYF
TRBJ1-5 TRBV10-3 CASKRELSNNQPQHF
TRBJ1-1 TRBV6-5 CASSFSWRVNTEAFF
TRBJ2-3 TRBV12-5 CASGPRGRTDTQYF